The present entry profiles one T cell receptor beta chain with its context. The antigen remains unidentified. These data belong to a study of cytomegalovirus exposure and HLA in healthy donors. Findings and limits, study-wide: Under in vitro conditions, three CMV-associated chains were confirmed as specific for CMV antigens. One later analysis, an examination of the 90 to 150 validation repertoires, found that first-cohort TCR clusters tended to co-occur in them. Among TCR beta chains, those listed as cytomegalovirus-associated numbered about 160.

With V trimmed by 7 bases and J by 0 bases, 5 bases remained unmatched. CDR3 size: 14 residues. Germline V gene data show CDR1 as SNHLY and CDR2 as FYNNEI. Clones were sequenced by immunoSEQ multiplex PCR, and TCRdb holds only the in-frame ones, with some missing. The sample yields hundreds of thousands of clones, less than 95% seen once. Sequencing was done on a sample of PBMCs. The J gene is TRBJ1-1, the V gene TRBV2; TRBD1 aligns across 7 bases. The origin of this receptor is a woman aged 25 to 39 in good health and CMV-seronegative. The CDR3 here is CASNRQGLNTEAFF. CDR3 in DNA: TGTGCCAGCAACCGACAGGGACTGAACACTGAAGCTTTCTTT.